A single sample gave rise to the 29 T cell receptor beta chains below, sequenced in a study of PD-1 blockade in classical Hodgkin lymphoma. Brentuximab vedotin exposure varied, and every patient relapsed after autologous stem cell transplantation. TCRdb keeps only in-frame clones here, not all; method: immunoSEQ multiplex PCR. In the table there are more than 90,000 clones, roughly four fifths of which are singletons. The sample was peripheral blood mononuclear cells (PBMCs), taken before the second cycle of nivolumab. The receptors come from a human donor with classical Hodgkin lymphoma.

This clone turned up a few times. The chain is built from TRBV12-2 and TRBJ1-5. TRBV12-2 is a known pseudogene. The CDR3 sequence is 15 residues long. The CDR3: CASRLAPNSNQPQHF. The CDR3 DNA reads TGTGCAAGTCGCTTAGCGCCTAATAGCAATCAGCCCCAGCATTTT.

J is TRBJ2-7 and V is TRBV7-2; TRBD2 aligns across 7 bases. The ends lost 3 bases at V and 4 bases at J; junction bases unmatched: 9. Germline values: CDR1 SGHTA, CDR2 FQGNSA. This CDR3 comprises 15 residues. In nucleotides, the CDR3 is TGTGCCAGCAGCTTCGGCTCTAGCGGAATATACGAGCAGTACTTC. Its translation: CASSFGSSGIYEQYF.

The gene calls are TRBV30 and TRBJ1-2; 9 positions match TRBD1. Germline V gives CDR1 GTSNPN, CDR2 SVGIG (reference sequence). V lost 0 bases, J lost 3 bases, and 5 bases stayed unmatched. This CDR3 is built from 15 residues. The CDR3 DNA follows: TGTGCCTGGAGTGTAGGGACAGGGATGTACTATGGCTACACCTTC. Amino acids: CAWSVGTGMYYGYTF.

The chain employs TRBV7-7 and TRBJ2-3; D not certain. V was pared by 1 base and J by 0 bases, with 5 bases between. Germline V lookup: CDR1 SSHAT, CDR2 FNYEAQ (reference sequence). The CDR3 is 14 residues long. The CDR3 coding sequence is TGTGCCAGCAGCTTAGAGTTTAGCACAGATACGCAGTATTTT. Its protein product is CASSLEFSTDTQYF.

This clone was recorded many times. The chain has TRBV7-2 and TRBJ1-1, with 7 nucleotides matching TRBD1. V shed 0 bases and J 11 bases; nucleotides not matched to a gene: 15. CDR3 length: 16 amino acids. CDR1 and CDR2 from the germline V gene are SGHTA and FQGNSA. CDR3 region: CASSLASTGTEFSAFF. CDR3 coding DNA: TGTGCCAGCAGCTTAGCGTCGACAGGGACGGAGTTTTCGGCTTTCTTT.

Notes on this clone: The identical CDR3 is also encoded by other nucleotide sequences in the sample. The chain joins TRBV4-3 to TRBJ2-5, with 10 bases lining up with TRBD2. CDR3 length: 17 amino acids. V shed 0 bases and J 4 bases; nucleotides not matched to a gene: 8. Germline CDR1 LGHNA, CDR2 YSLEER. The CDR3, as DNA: TGCGCCAGCAGCCAAGATCCGCTAGCGGGAGTTTCAGAGACCCAGTACTTC. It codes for CASSQDPLAGVSETQYF.

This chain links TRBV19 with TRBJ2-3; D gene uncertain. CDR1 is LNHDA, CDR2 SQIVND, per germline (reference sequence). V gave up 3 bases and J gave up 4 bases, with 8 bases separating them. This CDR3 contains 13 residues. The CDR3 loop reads CASSILWSDTQYF. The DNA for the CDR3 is TGTGCCAGTAGTATTCTTTGGTCAGATACGCAGTATTTT.

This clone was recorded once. CDR3 sequence (DNA): TGTGCCAGCAGTGCACCGACTAGCGGGAGGAGCTCCTACGAGCAGTACTTC. This gives the protein CASSAPTSGRSSYEQYF. The genes are TRBV2 and TRBJ2-7; TRBD2 matches at 13 bases. The CDR3 covers 17 residues. Looked up from germline, CDR1 is SNHLY and CDR2 is FYNNEI. The ends lost 4 bases at V and 0 bases at J; junction bases unmatched: 6. The full variable domain, with the rest looked up from reference TRBV2 and TRBJ2-7, is EPEVTQTPSHQVTQMGQEVILRCVPISNHLYFYWYRQILGQKVEFLVSFYNNEISEKSEIFDDQFSVERPDGSNFTLKIRSTKLEDSAMYFCASSAPTSGRSSYEQYFGPGTRLTVT.

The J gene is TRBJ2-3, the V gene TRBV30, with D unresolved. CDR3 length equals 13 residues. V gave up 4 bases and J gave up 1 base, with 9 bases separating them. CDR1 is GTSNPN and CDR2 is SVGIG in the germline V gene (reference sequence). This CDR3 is CAWKKWGTDTQYF. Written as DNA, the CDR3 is TGTGCCTGGAAGAAATGGGGCACAGATACGCAGTATTTT.

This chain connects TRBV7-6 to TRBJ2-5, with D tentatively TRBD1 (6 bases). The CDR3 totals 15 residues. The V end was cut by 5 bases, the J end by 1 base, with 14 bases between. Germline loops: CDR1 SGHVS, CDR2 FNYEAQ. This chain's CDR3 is CASSPTRTVQETQYF. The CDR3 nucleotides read TGTGCCAGCAGCCCCACCCGGACAGTCCAAGAGACCCAGTACTTC. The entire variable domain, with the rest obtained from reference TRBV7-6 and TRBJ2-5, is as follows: GAGVSQSPRYKVTKRGQDVALRCDPISGHVSLYWYRQALGQGPEFLTYFNYEAQQDKSGLPNDRFSAERPEGSISTLTIQRTEQRDSAMYRCASSPTRTVQETQYFGPGTRLLVL.

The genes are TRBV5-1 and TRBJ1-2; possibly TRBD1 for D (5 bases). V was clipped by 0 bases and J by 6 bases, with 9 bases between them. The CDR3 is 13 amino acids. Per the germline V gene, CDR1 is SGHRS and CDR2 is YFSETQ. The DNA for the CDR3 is TGCGCCAGCAGCTTGGTCCAGGGAGATGGCTACACCTTC. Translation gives CASSLVQGDGYTF.

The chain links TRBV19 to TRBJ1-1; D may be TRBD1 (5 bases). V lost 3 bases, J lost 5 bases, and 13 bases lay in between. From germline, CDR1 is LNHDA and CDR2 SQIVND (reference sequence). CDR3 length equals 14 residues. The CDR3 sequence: CASSMVGVGTEAFF. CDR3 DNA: TGTGCCAGTAGTATGGTGGGGGTCGGAACTGAAGCTTTCTTT. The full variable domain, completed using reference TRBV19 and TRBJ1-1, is DGGITQSPKYLFRKEGQNVTLSCEQNLNHDAMYWYRQDPGQGLRLIYYSQIVNDFQKGDIAEGYSVSREKKESFPLTVTSAQKNPTAFYLCASSMVGVGTEAFFGQGTRLTVV.

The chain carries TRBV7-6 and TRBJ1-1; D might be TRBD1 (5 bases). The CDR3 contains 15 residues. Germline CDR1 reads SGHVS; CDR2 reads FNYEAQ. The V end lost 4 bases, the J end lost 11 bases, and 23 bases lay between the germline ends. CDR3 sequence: CASSSLVGGRSPAFF. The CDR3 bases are TGTGCCAGCAGCTCGCTAGTCGGGGGGAGGAGCCCGGCTTTCTTT.

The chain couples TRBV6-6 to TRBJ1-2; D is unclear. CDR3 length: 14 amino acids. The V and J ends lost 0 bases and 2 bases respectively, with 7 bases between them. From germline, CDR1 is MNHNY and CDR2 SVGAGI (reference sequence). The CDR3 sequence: CASSYSPVNYGYTF. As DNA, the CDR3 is TGTGCCAGCAGTTACTCGCCAGTCAACTATGGCTACACCTTC.

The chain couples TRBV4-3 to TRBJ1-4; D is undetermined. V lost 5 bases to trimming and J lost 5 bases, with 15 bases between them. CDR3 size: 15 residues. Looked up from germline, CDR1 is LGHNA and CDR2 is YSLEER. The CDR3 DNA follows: TGCGCCAGCAGCGCCAGTACAGCGAGAAATGAAAAACTGTTTTTT. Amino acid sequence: CASSASTARNEKLFF.

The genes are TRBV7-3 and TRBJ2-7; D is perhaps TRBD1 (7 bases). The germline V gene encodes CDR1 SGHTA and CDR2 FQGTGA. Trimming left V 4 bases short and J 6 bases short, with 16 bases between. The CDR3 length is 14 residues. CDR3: CASSSSGGPSEQYF. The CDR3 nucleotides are TGTGCCAGCAGCTCCTCAGGGGGGCCCAGCGAGCAGTACTTC.

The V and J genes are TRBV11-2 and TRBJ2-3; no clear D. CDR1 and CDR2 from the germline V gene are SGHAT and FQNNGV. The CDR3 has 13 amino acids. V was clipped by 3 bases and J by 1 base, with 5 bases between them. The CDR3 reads CASSFQRTDTQYF. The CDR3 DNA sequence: TGTGCCAGCAGCTTCCAGCGCACAGATACGCAGTATTTT.

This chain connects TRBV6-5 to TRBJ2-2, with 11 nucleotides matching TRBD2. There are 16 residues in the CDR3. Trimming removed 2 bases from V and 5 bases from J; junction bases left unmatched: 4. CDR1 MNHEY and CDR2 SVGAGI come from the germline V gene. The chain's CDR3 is CASSYQIAGGTGELFF. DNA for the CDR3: TGTGCCAGCAGTTACCAGATAGCGGGAGGGACCGGGGAGCTGTTTTTT.

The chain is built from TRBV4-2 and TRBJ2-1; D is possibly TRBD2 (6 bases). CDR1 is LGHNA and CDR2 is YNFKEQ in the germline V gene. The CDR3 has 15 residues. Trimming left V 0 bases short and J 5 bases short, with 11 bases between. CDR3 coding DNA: TGTGCCAGCAGCCAAGATGGTAGCGGAGACAATGAGCAGTTCTTC. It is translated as CASSQDGSGDNEQFF.

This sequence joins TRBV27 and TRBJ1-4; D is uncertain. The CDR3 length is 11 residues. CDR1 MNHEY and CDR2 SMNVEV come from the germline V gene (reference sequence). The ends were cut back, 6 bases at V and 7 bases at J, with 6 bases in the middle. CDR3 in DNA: TGTGCCAGCAGACTGGGTGAAAAACTGTTTTTT. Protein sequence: CASRLGEKLFF.

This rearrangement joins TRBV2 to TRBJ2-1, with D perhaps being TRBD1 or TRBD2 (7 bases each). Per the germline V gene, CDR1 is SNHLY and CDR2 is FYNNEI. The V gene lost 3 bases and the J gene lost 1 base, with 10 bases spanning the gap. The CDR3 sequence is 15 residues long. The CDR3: CASSDQGGSYNEQFF. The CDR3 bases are TGTGCCAGCAGTGATCAGGGGGGGTCCTACAATGAGCAGTTCTTC.

The CDR3 nucleotides read TGTGCCTGGAGTAAAAGTCTATACAATGAGCAGTTCTTC. The encoded protein is CAWSKSLYNEQFF. This rearrangement joins TRBV30 to TRBJ2-1; D call uncertain. Germline values: CDR1 GTSNPN, CDR2 SVGIG (reference sequence). The CDR3 runs 13 residues. Between the trimmed V and J ends, which lost 2 bases and 4 bases, there was a span of 9 bases.

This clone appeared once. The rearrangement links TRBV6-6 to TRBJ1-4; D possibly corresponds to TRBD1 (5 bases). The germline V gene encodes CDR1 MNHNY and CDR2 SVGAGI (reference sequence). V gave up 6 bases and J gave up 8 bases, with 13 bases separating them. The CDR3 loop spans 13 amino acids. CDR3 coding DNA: TGTGCCAGCAGAGGACCTGAGGGGGAAAAACTGTTTTTT. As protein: CASRGPEGEKLFF.

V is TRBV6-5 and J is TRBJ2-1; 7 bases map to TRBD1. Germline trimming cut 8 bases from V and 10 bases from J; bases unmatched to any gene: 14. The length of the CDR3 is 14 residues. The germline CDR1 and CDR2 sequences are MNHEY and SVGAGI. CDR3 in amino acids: CASRPGVAQGEQFF. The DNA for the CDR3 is TGTGCCAGCCGCCCAGGTGTCGCACAGGGGGAGCAGTTCTTC.

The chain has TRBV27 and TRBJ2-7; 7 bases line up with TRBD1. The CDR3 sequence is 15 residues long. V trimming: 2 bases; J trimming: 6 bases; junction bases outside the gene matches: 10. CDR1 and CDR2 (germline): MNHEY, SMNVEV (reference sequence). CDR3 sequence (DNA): TGTGCCAGCAGTTTACTCGGACAGGTACCCCCCGAGCAGTACTTC. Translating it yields CASSLLGQVPPEQYF.

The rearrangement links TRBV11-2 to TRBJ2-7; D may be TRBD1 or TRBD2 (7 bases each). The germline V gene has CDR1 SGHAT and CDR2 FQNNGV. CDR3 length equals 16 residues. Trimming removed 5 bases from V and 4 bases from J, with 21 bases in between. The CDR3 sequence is CASSPHDPGGGYEQYF. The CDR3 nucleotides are TGTGCCAGCAGCCCACACGATCCAGGGGGAGGGTACGAGCAGTACTTC.

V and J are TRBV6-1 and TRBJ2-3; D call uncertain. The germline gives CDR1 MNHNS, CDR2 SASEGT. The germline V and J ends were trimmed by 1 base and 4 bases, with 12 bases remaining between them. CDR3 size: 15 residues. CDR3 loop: CASSEESRVADTQYF. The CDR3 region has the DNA TGTGCCAGCAGTGAAGAGAGCCGGGTCGCAGATACGCAGTATTTT.

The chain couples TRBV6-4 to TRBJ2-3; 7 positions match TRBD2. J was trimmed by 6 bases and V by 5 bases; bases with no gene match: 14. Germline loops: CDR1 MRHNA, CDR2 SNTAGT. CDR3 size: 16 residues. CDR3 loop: CASSLGSLIGGDTQYF. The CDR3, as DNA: TGTGCCAGCAGTCTCGGGAGCCTAATCGGGGGGGATACGCAGTATTTT.

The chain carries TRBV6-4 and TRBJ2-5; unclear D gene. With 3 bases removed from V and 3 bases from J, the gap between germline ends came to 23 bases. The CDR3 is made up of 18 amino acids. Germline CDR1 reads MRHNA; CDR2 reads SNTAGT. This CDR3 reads CASSDLEPNLKNEETQYF. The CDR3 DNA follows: TGTGCCAGCAGTGATTTAGAACCGAATCTGAAGAACGAAGAGACCCAGTACTTC.